Below are 23 T cell receptor beta chains sequenced from a single sample in a study of T cells in Graves' hyperthyroidism and ophthalmopathy. The source material, RNA transcripts, was used to amplify TCR beta CDR3 regions. HTBI primers were the set used in a first-round RT-PCR of the TCR CDR3. One entry per CDR3 protein results from TCRdb running MiXCR on the multiplex PCR reads. The sample yields fewer than 350,000 distinct CDR3 sequences, approximately 18% seen once. The material sequenced was blood. Receptors originate from a man between 45 and 60 years old with Graves' ophthalmopathy.

The chain recombines TRBV27 with TRBJ2-7; 7 bases are a match to TRBD2. The CDR3 runs to 15 residues. The trim removed 8 bases at V and 4 bases at J, leaving 14 bases unmatched. Germline CDR1 MNHEY, CDR2 SMNVEV (reference sequence). The CDR3 region is CASGRGGVGKYEQYF. The CDR3 region has the DNA TGTGCCAGCGGAAGGGGAGGGGTCGGAAAGTACGAGCAGTACTTC.

At least ten counts were recorded for this clonotype. This chain links TRBV20-1 with TRBJ2-7, with D possibly TRBD2 on 5 matching bases. With 5 bases removed from V and 0 bases from J, the gap between germline ends came to 11 bases. Germline CDR1 reads DFQATT; CDR2 reads SNEGSKA (reference sequence). This CDR3 has 13 residues. CDR3 bases: TGCAGTGCTCCGAGCGGAAGCTCCTACGAGCAGTACTTC. The encoded protein is CSAPSGSSYEQYF.

The rearrangement joins TRBV9 to TRBJ1-4, with D tentatively TRBD1 (5 bases). V shed 0 bases and J shed 6 bases, with 12 bases lying between them. CDR3 length equals 15 residues. Germline-derived CDR1 and CDR2 are SGDLS and YYNGEE. CDR3 in amino acids: CASSVGVRVDEKLFF. CDR3 DNA sequence: TGTGCCAGCAGCGTAGGCGTCAGGGTAGATGAAAAACTGTTTTTT.

The CDR3 is CSARGVLSGSTASTDTQYF. The DNA of the CDR3 is TGCAGTGCTAGAGGGGTACTAAGCGGGAGTACTGCTAGCACAGATACGCAGTATTTT. The chain uses TRBV20-1 and TRBJ2-3; 8 positions agree with TRBD2. The ends lost 1 base at V and 0 bases at J; junction bases unmatched: 15. The CDR3 contains 19 residues. Looked up from germline, CDR1 is DFQATT and CDR2 is SNEGSKA (reference sequence).

The chain recombines TRBV3-1 with TRBJ2-3; the D gene could be TRBD1 or TRBD2 (5 bases each). Trimming shortened V by 4 bases and J by 0 bases, and 14 bases separated the two germline ends. The CDR3 runs 16 residues. Germline CDR1 reads LGHDT; CDR2 reads YNNKEL (reference sequence). The CDR3: CASSPRRGPSTDTQYF. The CDR3 DNA is TGTGCCAGCAGCCCAAGACGGGGACCTAGCACAGATACGCAGTATTTT.

This clonotype was counted at least ten times. The chain combines TRBV5-6 with TRBJ2-3; no definite D call. Trimming left V 0 bases short and J 3 bases short, with 8 bases between. CDR3 size: 14 residues. The germline CDR1 and CDR2 sequences are SGHDT and YYEEEE. The CDR3 sequence is CASSLDSRTDTQYF. In DNA, the CDR3 is TGTGCCAGCAGCTTGGATAGTAGGACAGATACGCAGTATTTT.

This rearrangement joins TRBV19 to TRBJ2-5, with 7 nucleotides matching TRBD2. J lost 5 bases, V lost 3 bases, and 6 bases had no gene match. CDR3 length: 14 residues. Germline CDR1 LNHDA, CDR2 SQIVND (reference sequence). This CDR3 is CASSMIGGKETQYF. The CDR3 region has the DNA TGTGCCAGTAGTATGATCGGGGGGAAGGAGACCCAGTACTTC.

CDR3 nucleotide sequence: TGTGCCAGCAGTTTTGACAGGGAAGTCGCCGGGGAGCTGTTTTTT. Its protein is CASSFDREVAGELFF. The J gene is TRBJ2-2, the V gene TRBV27, with 7 bases aligning to TRBD1. Germline-derived CDR1 and CDR2 are MNHEY and SMNVEV (reference sequence). Losses at the gene ends were 3 bases for V and 6 bases for J; bases not matched to a gene: 7. The CDR3 contains 15 residues.

There are a few counts of this clonotype. The germline gene is not matched at one end of the junction; a read error may be the cause. The chain carries TRBV5-1 and TRBJ2-6; unclear D gene. Germline V gene lookup returns CDR1 SGHRS and CDR2 YFSETQ. The CDR3 length is 14 residues. DNA of the CDR3: TGCGCCGGCAGCAAAGACTCTGGGGCCAACGTCCTGACTTTC. Translation gives CAGSKDSGANVLTF.

This clonotype was seen more than once but under ten times. The chain uses TRBV28 and TRBJ1-6, with D uncertain. Germline CDR1 and CDR2: MDHEN and SYDVKM. Trimming cost V 1 base and J 14 bases, with 6 bases left between them. The CDR3 runs to 11 residues. The chain's CDR3 is CASSLYGSLHF. CDR3 DNA: TGTGCCAGCAGTTTATACGGATCCCTCCACTTT.

This clonotype appeared many times. The chain joins TRBV2 to TRBJ2-3, with a possible D match to TRBD2 (7 bases). CDR1 SNHLY and CDR2 FYNNEI come from the germline V gene. This CDR3 is 14 amino acids long. V lost 6 bases to trimming and J lost 0 bases, with 10 bases between them. The CDR3 DNA reads TGTGCCAGCAGGAGGGGGGGTAGCACAGATACGCAGTATTTT. It codes for CASRRGGSTDTQYF. Full variable domain (missing parts from reference TRBV2 and TRBJ2-3): EPEVTQTPSHQVTQMGQEVILRCVPISNHLYFYWYRQILGQKVEFLVSFYNNEISEKSEIFDDQFSVERPDGSNFTLKIRSTKLEDSAMYFCASRRGGSTDTQYFGPGTRLTVL.

On this clonotype: With a much larger clone just one base away, this may be a read error. The chain uses TRBV19 and TRBJ2-2; no reliable D call. V was shortened by 6 bases and J by 0 bases, with 17 bases between the two germline ends. The CDR3 has 17 amino acids. Germline V gene lookup returns CDR1 LNHDA and CDR2 SQIVND (reference sequence). This CDR3 reads CASRQEHGSTNTGELFF. Written as DNA, the CDR3 is TGTGCCAGTAGGCAAGAGCATGGGTCGACGAACACCGGGGAGCTGTTTTTT. The variable domain in full, completed from reference TRBV19 and TRBJ2-2, reads DGGITQSPKYLFRKEGQNVTLSCEQNLNHDAMYWYRQDPGQGLRLIYYSQIVNDFQKGDIAEGYSVSREKKESFPLTVTSAQKNPTAFYLCASRQEHGSTNTGELFFGEGSRLTVL.

This clonotype has at least ten counts. The CDR3 DNA reads as TGTGCCAGCAGTTCAAATTCGCCGACAGGGTTCTCCGAGCAGTACTTC. This translates into CASSSNSPTGFSEQYF. J is TRBJ2-7 and V is TRBV6-1; 7 positions match TRBD1. Trimming at V came to 5 bases and at J to 6 bases, leaving 16 bases not matched to a gene. In germline, CDR1 is MNHNS, CDR2 SASEGT. CDR3 size: 16 residues.

This chain uses TRBV30 with TRBJ1-5; no clear D gene. The V gene's germline CDR1 is GTSNPN and CDR2 SVGIG (reference sequence). The germline V and J ends were trimmed by 2 bases and 6 bases, with 11 bases remaining between them. CDR3 length equals 13 residues. The CDR3 region has the DNA TGTGCCTGGAGTAACGAAGTAGGTCAGCCCCAGCATTTT. It translates to CAWSNEVGQPQHF.

The chain employs TRBV10-2 and TRBJ1-6; 7 nucleotides line up with TRBD1. The CDR3 runs to 14 residues. Germline trimming cut 6 bases from V and 11 bases from J; bases unmatched to any gene: 10. The germline CDR1 and CDR2 sequences are WSHSY and SAAADI. The CDR3: CASRGQEEYTPLHF. Here the CDR3 DNA reads TGCGCCAGCAGAGGACAGGAGGAGTATACACCCCTCCACTTT.

The V and J genes are TRBV29-1 and TRBJ2-3, with 8 bases lining up with TRBD2. Unmatched junction bases numbered 8, after V lost 0 bases and J lost 6 bases. The CDR3 consists of 15 residues. Germline CDR1 reads SQVTM; CDR2 reads ANQGSEA. The CDR3 sequence is CSVEDRLAGRDTQYF. CDR3 sequence (DNA): TGCAGCGTTGAAGATCGGCTAGCGGGCCGGGATACGCAGTATTTT.

A word on this clonotype: This may arise from a read error, as a much more abundant clone is one base away. J is TRBJ2-7 and V is TRBV20-1, with D unclear. In germline, CDR1 is DFQATT, CDR2 SNEGSKA (reference sequence). This CDR3 contains 11 residues. CDR3 coding DNA: TGCAGTGCTTGGAACACCTACGAGCGGTACTTC. The encoded protein is CSAWNTYERYF.

This clonotype was counted a few times. The V call is TRBV2, the J call TRBJ2-7; 7 nucleotides line up with TRBD1. V was clipped by 8 bases and J by 4 bases; unmatched bases: 17. Germline V gene lookup returns CDR1 SNHLY and CDR2 FYNNEI. The CDR3 spans 16 residues. The DNA of the CDR3 is TGTGCCAGCTTGCTTGCCCCCGGGACAGAGCTTTACGAGCAGTACTTC. As protein: CASLLAPGTELYEQYF. The variable domain in full, with the rest retrieved from reference TRBV2 and TRBJ2-7, is EPEVTQTPSHQVTQMGQEVILRCVPISNHLYFYWYRQILGQKVEFLVSFYNNEISEKSEIFDDQFSVERPDGSNFTLKIRSTKLEDSAMYFCASLLAPGTELYEQYFGPGTRLTVT.

The chain uses TRBV13 and TRBJ2-5; either TRBD1 or TRBD2 may supply D (5 bases each). CDR1 and CDR2 (germline): PRHDT, FYEKMQ (reference sequence). V shed 4 bases and J shed 12 bases, with 15 bases lying between them. CDR3 length: 12 residues. The CDR3 sequence: CASSSPPGTEYF. CDR3 DNA: TGTGCCAGCAGCTCCCCCCCCGGGACGGAGTACTTC.

This clonotype was recorded at least ten times. The chain couples TRBV5-1 to TRBJ2-7; 9 positions match TRBD1. The V and J ends lost 3 bases and 7 bases, in that order; junction bases with no gene match: 8. There are 14 residues in the CDR3. The germline V gene has CDR1 SGHRS and CDR2 YFSETQ. Here the CDR3 reads CASSSSGQGLEQYF. The CDR3 bases are TGCGCCAGCAGCTCCTCGGGACAGGGCTTAGAGCAGTACTTC.

At least ten counts were recorded for this clonotype. This chain links TRBV2 with TRBJ2-1; D is ambiguous. The CDR3 runs 14 residues. V lost 7 bases, J lost 5 bases, and 15 bases lay in between. Germline values: CDR1 SNHLY, CDR2 FYNNEI. CDR3 bases: TGTGCCAGCACCGAAGGAAACGCCAACAATGAGCAGTTCTTC. Amino acids: CASTEGNANNEQFF.

In the case of this clonotype: This sequence may be a read error, since a much larger clone differs from it by one base. The V and J genes are TRBV7-9 and TRBJ2-1, with D possibly TRBD1 on 6 matching bases. The CDR3 has 16 residues. The V gene's germline CDR1 is SEHNR and CDR2 FQNEAQ (reference sequence). The CDR3 loop is CANSLPATGPGNEQFF. CDR3 nucleotides: TGTGCCAACAGCTTACCCGCGACAGGTCCGGGCAATGAGCAGTTCTTC.

This chain uses TRBV6-2 or TRBV6-3 with TRBJ1-4; TRBD1 matches at 9 bases. CDR3 length: 18 residues. CDR1 is MNHEY and CDR2 is SVGEGT in the germline V gene. V lost 2 bases, J lost 3 bases, and 10 bases stayed unmatched. CDR3 in DNA: TGTGCCAGCAGTTACACCTCCGGGACAGGGCGTCCTAATGAAAAACTGTTTTTT. It codes for CASSYTSGTGRPNEKLFF.